This TCR beta chain was captured by sequencing in a study of cytotoxic CD8 clonotypes in ibrutinib-treated CLL. This clone turned up a few times. What it binds is unknown. General study points: Increased clonality at ibrutinib response gave way to a return toward baseline at progression.

The protocol was immunoSEQ multiplex PCR, while the TCRdb copy is restricted to in-frame clones and leaves out a portion. The sample holds around 6,600 clones, about four fifths seen once. This receptor was identified in a human donor with chronic lymphocytic leukemia. The sample was PBMCs, taken before ibrutinib treatment.

CDR3 sequence: CASSHTFGTQYF. The CDR3 DNA follows: TGTGCCAGCAGCCACACCTTTGGCACCCAGTACTTC. This chain uses TRBV27 with TRBJ2-5; D is undetermined. CDR1 and CDR2 (germline): MNHEY, SMNVEV (reference sequence). V dropped 6 bases and J dropped 8 bases, with 13 bases sitting between them. This CDR3 comprises 12 residues.